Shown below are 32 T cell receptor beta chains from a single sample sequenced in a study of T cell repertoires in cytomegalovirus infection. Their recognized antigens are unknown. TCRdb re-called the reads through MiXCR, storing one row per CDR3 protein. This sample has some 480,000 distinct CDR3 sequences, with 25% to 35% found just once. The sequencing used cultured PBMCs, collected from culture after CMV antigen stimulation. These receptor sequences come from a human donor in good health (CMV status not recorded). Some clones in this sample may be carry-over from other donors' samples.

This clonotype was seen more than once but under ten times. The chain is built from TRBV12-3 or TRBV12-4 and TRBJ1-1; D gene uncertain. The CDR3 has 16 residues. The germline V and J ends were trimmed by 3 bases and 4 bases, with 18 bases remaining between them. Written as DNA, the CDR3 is TGTGCCAGCAGTTTTTTCGTTCCACGTCGTGGCACTGAAGCTTTCTTT. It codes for CASSFFVPRRGTEAFF.

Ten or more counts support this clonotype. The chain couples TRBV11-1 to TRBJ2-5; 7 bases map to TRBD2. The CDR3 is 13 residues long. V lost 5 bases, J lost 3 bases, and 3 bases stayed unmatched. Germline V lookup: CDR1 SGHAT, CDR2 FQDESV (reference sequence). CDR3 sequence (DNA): TGTGCCAGCAGCCCAGGACTAGAAGAGACCCAGTACTTC. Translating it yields CASSPGLEETQYF.

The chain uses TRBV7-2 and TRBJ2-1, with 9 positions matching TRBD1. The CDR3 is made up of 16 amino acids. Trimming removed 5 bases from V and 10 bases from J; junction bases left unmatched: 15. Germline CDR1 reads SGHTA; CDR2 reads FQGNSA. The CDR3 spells CASSPSLGQGSREQFF. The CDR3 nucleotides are TGTGCCAGCAGCCCGAGCTTGGGACAGGGCAGCAGGGAGCAGTTCTTC. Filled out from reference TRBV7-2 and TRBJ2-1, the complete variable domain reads GAGVSQSPSNKVTEKGKDVELRCDPISGHTALYWYRQSLGQGLEFLIYFQGNSAPDKSGLPSDRFSAERTGGSVSTLTIQRTQQEDSAVYLCASSPSLGQGSREQFFGPGTRLTVL.

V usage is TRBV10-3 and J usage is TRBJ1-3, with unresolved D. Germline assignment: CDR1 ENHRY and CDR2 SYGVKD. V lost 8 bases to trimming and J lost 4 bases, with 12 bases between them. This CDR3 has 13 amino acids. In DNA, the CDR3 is TGTGCCATCCGGAACCGGGCCGGAAACACCATATATTTT. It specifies CAIRNRAGNTIYF.

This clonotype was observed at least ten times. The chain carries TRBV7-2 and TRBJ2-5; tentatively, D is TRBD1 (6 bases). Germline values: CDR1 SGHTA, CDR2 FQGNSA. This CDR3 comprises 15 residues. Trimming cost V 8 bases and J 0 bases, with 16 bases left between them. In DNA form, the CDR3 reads TGTGCCAGCCAGACACAGGGATGGTACCAAGAGACCCAGTACTTC. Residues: CASQTQGWYQETQYF.

CDR3 DNA: TGCAGTGCTGGCCCGGGACACCAAGAATACAATGAGCAGTTCTTC. Translation gives CSAGPGHQEYNEQFF. The rearrangement links TRBV20-1 to TRBJ2-1; D might be TRBD1 (6 bases). V shed 5 bases and J shed 4 bases, with 18 bases lying between them. This CDR3 is built from 15 residues. CDR1 and CDR2 (germline): DFQATT, SNEGSKA (reference sequence).

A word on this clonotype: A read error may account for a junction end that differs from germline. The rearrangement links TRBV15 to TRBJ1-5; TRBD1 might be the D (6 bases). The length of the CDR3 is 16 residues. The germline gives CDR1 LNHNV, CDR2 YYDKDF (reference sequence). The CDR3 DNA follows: TGTGCCACCAGCAGAGGAGCAGGGGATAGCGATCAGCCCCAGCATTTT. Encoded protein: CATSRGAGDSDQPQHF.

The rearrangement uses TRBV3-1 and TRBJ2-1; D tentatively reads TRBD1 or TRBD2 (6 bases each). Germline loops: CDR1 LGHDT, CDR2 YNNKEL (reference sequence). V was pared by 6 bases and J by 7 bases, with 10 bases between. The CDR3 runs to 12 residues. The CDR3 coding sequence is TGTGCCAGCAGTACAGGGACTAATGAGCAGTTCTTC. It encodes CASSTGTNEQFF.

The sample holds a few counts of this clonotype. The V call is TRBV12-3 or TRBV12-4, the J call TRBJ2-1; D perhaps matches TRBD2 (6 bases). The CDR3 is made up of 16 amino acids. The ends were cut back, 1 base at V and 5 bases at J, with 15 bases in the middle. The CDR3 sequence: CASSLVEASDNNEQFF. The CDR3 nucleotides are TGTGCCAGCAGTTTAGTAGAGGCTAGCGACAACAATGAGCAGTTCTTC.

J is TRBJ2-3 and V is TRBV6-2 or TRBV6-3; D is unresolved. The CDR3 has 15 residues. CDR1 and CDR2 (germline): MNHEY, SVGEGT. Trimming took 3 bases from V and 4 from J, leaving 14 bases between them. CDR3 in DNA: TGTGCCAGCAGTTATGTGAGGTACTACGCAGATACGCAGTATTTT. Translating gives CASSYVRYYADTQYF.

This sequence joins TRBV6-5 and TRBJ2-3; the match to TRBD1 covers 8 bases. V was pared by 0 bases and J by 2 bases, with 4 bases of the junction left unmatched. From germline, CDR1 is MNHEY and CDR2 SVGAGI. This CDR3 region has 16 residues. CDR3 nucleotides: TGTGCCAGCAGTTACTCGAGTCAGGGGGCCACAGATACGCAGTATTTT. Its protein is CASSYSSQGATDTQYF.

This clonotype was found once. CDR3: CASRPPGQGSWSNSPLHF. CDR3 nucleotides: TGTGCCAGCCGACCGCCGGGACAGGGGTCATGGTCGAATTCACCCCTCCACTTT. The rearrangement links TRBV25-1 to TRBJ1-6; TRBD1 matches at 10 bases. V lost 8 bases and J lost 7; bases outside the gene matches: 17. Germline V gene lookup returns CDR1 MGHDK and CDR2 SYGVNS. This CDR3 spans 18 amino acids.

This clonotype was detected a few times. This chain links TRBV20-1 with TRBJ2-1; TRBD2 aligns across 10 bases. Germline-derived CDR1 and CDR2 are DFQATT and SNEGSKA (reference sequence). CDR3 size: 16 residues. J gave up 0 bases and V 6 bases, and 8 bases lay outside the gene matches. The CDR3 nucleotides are TGCAGTGCGCCCCCGGCTAGCGGGAGCTCCTACAATGAGCAGTTCTTC. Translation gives CSAPPASGSSYNEQFF.

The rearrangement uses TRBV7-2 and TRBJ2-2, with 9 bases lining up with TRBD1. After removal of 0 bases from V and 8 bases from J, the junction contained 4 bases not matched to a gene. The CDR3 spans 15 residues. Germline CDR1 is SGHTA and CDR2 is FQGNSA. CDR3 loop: CASSLAQGALGELFF. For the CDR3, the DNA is TGTGCCAGCAGCTTAGCACAGGGGGCTTTGGGGGAGCTGTTTTTT. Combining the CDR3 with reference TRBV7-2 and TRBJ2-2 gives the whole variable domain GAGVSQSPSNKVTEKGKDVELRCDPISGHTALYWYRQSLGQGLEFLIYFQGNSAPDKSGLPSDRFSAERTGGSVSTLTIQRTQQEDSAVYLCASSLAQGALGELFFGEGSRLTVL.

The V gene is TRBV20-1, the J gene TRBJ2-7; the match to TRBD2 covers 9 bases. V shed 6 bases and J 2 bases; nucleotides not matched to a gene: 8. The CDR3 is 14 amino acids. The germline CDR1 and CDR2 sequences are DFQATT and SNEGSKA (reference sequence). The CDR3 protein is CSALSGGGAYEQYF. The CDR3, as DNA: TGCAGTGCCCTATCCGGCGGGGGGGCCTACGAGCAGTACTTC.

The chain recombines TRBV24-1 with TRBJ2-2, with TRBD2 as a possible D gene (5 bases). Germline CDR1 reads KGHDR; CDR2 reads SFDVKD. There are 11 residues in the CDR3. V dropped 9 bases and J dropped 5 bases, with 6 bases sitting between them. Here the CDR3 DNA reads TGTGCCACCGAGCGGACCGGGGAGCTGTTTTTT. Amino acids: CATERTGELFF.

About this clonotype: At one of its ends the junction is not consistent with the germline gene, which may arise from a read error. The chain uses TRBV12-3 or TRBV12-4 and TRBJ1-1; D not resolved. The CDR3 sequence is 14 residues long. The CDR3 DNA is TGTACCAGCAGTCCTGGCCCGATGAACACTGAAGCTTTCTTT. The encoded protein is CTSSPGPMNTEAFF.

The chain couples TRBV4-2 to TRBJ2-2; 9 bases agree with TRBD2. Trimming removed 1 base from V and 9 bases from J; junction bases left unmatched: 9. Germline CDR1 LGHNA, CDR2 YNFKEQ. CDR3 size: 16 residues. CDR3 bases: TGTGCCAGCAGCCAAGCCGGGCTAGCGGGATCCAGGGAGCTGTTTTTT. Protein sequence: CASSQAGLAGSRELFF.

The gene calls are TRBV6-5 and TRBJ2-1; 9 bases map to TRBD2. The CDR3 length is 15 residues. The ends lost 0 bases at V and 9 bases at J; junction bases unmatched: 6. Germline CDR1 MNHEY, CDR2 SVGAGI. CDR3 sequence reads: CASSYSTSGGAEQFF. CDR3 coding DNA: TGTGCCAGCAGTTACTCGACTAGCGGAGGGGCTGAGCAGTTCTTC.

The CDR3 region is CASSRTSGLSSYNEQFF. DNA for the CDR3: TGTGCCAGCAGCCGGACTAGCGGGCTGAGCTCCTACAATGAGCAGTTCTTC. The rearrangement uses TRBV11-1 and TRBJ2-1; 11 bases fit TRBD2. The CDR3 is 17 amino acids. Unmatched junction bases numbered 6, after V lost 5 bases and J lost 0 bases. CDR1 SGHAT and CDR2 FQDESV come from the germline V gene (reference sequence).

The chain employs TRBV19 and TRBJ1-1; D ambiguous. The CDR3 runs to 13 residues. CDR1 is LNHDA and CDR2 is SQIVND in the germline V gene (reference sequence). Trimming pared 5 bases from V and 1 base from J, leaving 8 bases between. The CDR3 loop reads CASSSFTNTEAFF. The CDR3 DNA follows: TGTGCCAGTAGTTCCTTCACGAACACTGAAGCTTTCTTT.

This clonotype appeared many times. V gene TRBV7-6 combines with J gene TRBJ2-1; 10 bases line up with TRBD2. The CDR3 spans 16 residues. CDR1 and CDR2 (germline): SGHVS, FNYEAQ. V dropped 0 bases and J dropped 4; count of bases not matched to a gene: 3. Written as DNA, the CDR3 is TGTGCCAGCAGCTTAGCAGGGACTAGCGCGTACAATGAGCAGTTCTTC. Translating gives CASSLAGTSAYNEQFF.

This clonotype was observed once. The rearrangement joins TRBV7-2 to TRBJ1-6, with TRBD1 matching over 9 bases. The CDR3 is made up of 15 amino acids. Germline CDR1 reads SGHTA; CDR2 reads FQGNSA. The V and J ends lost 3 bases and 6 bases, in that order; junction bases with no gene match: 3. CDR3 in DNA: TGTGCCAGCAGCTTCACGGGACAGGGTAATTCACCCCTCCACTTT. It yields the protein CASSFTGQGNSPLHF.

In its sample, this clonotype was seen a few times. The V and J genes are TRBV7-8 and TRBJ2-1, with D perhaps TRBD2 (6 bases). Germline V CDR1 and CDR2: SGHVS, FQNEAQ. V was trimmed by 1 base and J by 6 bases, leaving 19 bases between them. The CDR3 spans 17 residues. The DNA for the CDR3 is TGTGCCAGCAGCTTAGGGAGCCTAGCGTACGCGGGCAATGAGCAGTTCTTC. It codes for CASSLGSLAYAGNEQFF.

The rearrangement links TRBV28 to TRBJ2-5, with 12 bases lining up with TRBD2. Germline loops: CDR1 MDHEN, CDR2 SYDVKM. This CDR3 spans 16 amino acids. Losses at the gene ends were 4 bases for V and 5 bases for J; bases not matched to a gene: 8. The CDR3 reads CASSYGLAGRRETQYF. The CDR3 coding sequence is TGTGCCAGCAGTTACGGACTAGCGGGAAGGAGGGAGACCCAGTACTTC.

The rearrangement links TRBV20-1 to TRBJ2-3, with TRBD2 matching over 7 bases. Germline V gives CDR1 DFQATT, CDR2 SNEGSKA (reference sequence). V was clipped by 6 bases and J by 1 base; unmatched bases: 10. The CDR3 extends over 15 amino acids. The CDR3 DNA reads TGCAGTGCCGACTTGCCGGGACTACGCACAGATACGCAGTATTTT. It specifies CSADLPGLRTDTQYF.

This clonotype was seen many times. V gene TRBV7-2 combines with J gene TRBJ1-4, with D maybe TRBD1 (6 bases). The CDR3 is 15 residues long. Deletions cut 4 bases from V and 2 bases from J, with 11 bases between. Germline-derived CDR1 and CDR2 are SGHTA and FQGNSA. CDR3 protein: CASSSQGITNEKLFF. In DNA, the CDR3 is TGTGCCAGCAGCTCTCAGGGGATCACTAATGAAAAACTGTTTTTT.

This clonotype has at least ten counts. CDR3 in DNA: TGTGCCAGCAGCATAGACGGAAGCACAGATACGCAGTATTTT. Translation: CASSIDGSTDTQYF. The chain carries TRBV7-2 and TRBJ2-3; the D is unclear. Germline values: CDR1 SGHTA, CDR2 FQGNSA. The CDR3 is 14 amino acids. V lost 5 bases and J lost 0, with 9 bases in between.

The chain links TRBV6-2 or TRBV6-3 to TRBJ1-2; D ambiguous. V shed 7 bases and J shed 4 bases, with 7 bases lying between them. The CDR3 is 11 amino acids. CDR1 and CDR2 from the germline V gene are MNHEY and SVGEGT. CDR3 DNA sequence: TGTGCCAGCAACACCGGCTATGGCTACACCTTC. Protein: CASNTGYGYTF.

CDR3 DNA: TGTGCCAGCAGCTTACTTTACAAACGAGGGAAAGGGAACACCATATATTTT. As protein: CASSLLYKRGKGNTIYF. The rearrangement links TRBV11-2 to TRBJ1-3; no clear D gene. CDR3 size: 17 residues. The V end was cut by 2 bases, the J end by 7 bases, with 21 bases between. Germline CDR1 is SGHAT and CDR2 is FQNNGV.

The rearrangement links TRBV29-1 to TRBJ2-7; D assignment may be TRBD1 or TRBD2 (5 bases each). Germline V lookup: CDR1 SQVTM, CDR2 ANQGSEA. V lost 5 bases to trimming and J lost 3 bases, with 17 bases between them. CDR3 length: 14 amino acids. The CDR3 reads CSVTLGGFCYEQYV. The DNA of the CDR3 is TGCAGCGTTACCCTTGGGGGATTCTGCTACGAGCAGTACGTC.

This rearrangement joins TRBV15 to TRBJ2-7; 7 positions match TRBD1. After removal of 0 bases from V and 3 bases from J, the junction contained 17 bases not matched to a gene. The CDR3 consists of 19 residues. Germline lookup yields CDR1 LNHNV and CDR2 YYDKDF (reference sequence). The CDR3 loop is CATSRDRGTVNTRDYEQYF. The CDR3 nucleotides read TGTGCCACCAGCAGAGATAGAGGGACAGTCAATACACGGGACTACGAGCAGTACTTC.